What follows are 5 T cell receptor beta chains derived from one specimen sequenced in a study of cytomegalovirus exposure and HLA in healthy donors listed by TCRdb under 2017. The library was generated by the immunoSEQ multiplex PCR assay. The multiplex PCR relied on a mix of 60 forward primers for TCR Vbeta segments and 13 reverse primers for TCR Jbeta segments. TCRdb provides this immuneACCESS table in a form limited to in-frame rearrangements. Some clones are lacking; in checked studies, under half of them reflect an unresolved V gene, and why the rest are absent is not known. Here the sample has some 160,000 clones; roughly 82% occur a single time. About 1.5% of the sample belongs to the ten largest clones. Specimen: PBMCs. These receptors all come from a woman under 40 in good health and CMV-seronegative.

The rearrangement uses TRBV4-1 and TRBJ1-1, with 7 bases matching TRBD1. Germline V gene sequence: CDR1 MGHRA, CDR2 YSYEKL. V trimming: 2 bases; J trimming: 1 base; junction bases outside the gene matches: 13. The CDR3 covers 18 residues. For the CDR3, the DNA is TGCGCCAGCAGCCAACCATTGGGCCCTGGACAGGAGAACACTGAAGCTTTCTTT. Translating it yields CASSQPLGPGQENTEAFF.

This chain uses TRBV7-6 with TRBJ2-3; 11 nucleotides line up with TRBD2. The CDR3 contains 22 residues. V was clipped by 2 bases and J by 2 bases; unmatched bases: 21. The germline V gene has CDR1 SGHVS and CDR2 FNYEAQ. CDR3 DNA: TGTGCCAGCAGCTTACCATCCCCCGGGACTAGCGGCCGACTAGGCTACACAGATACGCAGTATTTT. This encodes CASSLPSPGTSGRLGYTDTQYF. Filled out from reference TRBV7-6 and TRBJ2-3, the complete variable domain reads GAGVSQSPRYKVTKRGQDVALRCDPISGHVSLYWYRQALGQGPEFLTYFNYEAQQDKSGLPNDRFSAERPEGSISTLTIQRTEQRDSAMYRCASSLPSPGTSGRLGYTDTQYFGPGTRLTVL.

The chain combines TRBV14 with TRBJ1-4; 7 nucleotides line up with TRBD1. V was pared by 8 bases and J by 5 bases, with 11 bases of the junction left unmatched. Germline V gives CDR1 SGHDN, CDR2 FVKESK. The CDR3 totals 15 residues. CDR3 sequence reads: CASSQMGQRNEKLFF. The CDR3 DNA sequence: TGTGCCAGCTCCCAGATGGGACAGCGGAATGAAAAACTGTTTTTT.

The J gene is TRBJ1-1, the V gene TRBV18; the match to TRBD1 covers 8 bases. The germline V gene has CDR1 KGHSH and CDR2 LQKENI. The J segment lost 1 base and the V segment lost 5 bases, leaving 9 bases of the junction unmatched. This CDR3 is 16 amino acids long. The CDR3 DNA reads TGTGCCAGCTCATCCCGGGACAGGATACCGAACACTGAAGCTTTCTTT. It encodes CASSSRDRIPNTEAFF.

The chain carries TRBV18 and TRBJ1-5; D is unclear. Trimming took off 2 bases at V and 3 bases at J, with 5 bases between the two ends. The CDR3 extends over 13 amino acids. The germline CDR1 and CDR2 sequences are KGHSH and LQKENI. DNA of the CDR3: TGTGCCAGCTCACCAATCGTCAATCAGCCCCAGCATTTT. Amino acids: CASSPIVNQPQHF.